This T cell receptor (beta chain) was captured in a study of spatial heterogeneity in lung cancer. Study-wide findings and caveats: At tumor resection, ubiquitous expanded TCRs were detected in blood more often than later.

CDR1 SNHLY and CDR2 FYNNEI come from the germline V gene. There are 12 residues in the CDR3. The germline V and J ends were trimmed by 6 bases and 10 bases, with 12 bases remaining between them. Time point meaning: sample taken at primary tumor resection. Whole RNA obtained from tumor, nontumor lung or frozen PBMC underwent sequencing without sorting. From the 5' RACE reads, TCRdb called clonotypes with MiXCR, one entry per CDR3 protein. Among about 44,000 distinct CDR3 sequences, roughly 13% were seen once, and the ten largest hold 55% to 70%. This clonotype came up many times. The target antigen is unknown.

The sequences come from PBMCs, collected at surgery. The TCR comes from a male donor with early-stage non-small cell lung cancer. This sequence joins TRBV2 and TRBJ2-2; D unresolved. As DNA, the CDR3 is TGTGCCAGCAGGGGCACTGGGTCGGAGCTGTTTTTT. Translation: CASRGTGSELFF.